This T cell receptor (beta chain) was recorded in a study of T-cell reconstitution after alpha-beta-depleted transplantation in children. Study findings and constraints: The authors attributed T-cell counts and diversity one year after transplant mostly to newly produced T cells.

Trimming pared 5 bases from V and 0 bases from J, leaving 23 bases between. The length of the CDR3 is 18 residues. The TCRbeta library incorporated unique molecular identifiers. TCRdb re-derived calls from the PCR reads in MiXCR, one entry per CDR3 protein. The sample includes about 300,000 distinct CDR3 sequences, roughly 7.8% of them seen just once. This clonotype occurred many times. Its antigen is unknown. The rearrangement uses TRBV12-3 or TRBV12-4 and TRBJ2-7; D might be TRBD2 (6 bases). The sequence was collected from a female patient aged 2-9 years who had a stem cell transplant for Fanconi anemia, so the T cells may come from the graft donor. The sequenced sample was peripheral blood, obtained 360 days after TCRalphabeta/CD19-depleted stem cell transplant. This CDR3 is CASSHLIGPSGVSYEQYF. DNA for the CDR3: TGTGCCAGCAGTCATCTCATAGGTCCTTCGGGAGTCTCCTACGAGCAGTACTTC.